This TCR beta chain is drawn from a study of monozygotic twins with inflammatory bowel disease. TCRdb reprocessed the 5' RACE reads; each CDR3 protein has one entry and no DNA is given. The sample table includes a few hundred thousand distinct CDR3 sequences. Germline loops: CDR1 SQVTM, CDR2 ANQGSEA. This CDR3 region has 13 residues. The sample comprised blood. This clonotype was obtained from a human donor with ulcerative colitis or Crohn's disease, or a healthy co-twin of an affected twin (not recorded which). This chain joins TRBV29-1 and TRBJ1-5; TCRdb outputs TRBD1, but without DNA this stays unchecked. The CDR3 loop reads CSGAQGANQPQHF.